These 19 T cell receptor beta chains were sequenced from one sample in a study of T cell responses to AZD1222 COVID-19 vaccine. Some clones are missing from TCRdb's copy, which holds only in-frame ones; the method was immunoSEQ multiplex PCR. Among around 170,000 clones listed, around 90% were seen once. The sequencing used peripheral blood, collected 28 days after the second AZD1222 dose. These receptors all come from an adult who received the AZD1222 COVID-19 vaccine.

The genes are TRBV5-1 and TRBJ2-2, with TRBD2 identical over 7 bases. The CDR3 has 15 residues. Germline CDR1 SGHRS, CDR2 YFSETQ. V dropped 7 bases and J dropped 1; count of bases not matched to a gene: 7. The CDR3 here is CASGTQRGNTGELFF. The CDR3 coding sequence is TGCGCCAGCGGCACCCAGCGGGGGAACACCGGGGAGCTGTTTTTT.

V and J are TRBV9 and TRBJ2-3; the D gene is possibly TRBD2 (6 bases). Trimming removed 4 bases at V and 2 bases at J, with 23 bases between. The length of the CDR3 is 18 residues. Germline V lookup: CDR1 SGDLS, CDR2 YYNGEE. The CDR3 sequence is CASSRAPLGRGVTDTQYF. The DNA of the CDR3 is TGTGCCAGCAGCCGGGCTCCCTTGGGGCGGGGAGTCACAGATACGCAGTATTTT. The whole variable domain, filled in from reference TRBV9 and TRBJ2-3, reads DSGVTQTPKHLITATGQRVTLRCSPRSGDLSVYWYQQSLDQGLQFLIQYYNGEERAKGNILERFSAQQFPDLHSELNLSSLELGDSALYFCASSRAPLGRGVTDTQYFGPGTRLTVL.

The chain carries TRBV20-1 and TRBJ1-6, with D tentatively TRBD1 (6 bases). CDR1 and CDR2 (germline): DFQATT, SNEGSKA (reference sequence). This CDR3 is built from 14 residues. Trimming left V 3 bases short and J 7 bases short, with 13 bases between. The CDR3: CSASLGQINSPLHF. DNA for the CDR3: TGCAGTGCTAGTCTCGGACAGATCAATTCACCCCTCCACTTT.

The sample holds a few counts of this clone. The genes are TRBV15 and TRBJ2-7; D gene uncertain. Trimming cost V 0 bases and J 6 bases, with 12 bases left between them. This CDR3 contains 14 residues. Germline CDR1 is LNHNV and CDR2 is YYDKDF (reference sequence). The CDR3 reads CATSRELIMGEQYF. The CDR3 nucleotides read TGTGCCACCAGCAGAGAGCTGATAATGGGCGAGCAGTACTTC. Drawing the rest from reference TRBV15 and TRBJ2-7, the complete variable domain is DAMVIQNPRYQVTQFGKPVTLSCSQTLNHNVMYWYQQKSSQAPKLLFHYYDKDFNNEADTPDNFQSRRPNTSFCFLDIRSPGLGDTAMYLCATSRELIMGEQYFGPGTRLTVT.

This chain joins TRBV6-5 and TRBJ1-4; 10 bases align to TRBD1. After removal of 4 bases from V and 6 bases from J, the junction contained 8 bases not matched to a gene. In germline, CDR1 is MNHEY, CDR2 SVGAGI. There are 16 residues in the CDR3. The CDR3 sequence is CASSSARQGADEKLFF. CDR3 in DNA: TGTGCCAGCAGTTCGGCCCGACAGGGGGCGGATGAAAAACTGTTTTTT.

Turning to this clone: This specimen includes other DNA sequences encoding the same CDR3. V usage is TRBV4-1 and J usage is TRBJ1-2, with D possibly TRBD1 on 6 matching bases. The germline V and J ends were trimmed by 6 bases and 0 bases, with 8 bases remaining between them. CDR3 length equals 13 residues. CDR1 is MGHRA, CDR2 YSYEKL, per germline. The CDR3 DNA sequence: TGCGCCAGCAGTCAGGGGACTAACTATGGCTACACCTTC. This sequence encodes CASSQGTNYGYTF.

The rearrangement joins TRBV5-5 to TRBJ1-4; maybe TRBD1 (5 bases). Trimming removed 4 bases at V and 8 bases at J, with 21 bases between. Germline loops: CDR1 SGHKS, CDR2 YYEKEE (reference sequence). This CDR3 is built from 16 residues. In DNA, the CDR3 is TGTGCCAGCAGCCTACCCCCTGGTCGGCAGGGAGAAAAACTGTTTTTT. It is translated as CASSLPPGRQGEKLFF.

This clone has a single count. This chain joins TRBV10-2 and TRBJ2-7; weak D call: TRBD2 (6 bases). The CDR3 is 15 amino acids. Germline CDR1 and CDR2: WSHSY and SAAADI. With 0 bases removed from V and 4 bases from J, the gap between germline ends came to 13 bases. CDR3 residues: CASSESVGSGYEQYF. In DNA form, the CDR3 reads TGCGCCAGCAGTGAGTCTGTAGGTAGCGGTTACGAGCAGTACTTC.

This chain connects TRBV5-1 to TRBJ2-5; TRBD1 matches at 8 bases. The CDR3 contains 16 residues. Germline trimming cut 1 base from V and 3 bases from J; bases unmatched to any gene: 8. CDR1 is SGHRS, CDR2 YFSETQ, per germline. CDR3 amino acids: CASSLLPGTGEETQYF. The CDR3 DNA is TGCGCCAGCAGCTTGCTACCCGGGACAGGCGAAGAGACCCAGTACTTC.

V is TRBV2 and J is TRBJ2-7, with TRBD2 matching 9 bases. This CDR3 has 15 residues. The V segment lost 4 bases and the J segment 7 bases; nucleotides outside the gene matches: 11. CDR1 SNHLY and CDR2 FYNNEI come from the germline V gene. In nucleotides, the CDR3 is TGTGCCAGCAGTGCGATTAGCGGGGGAAGTAAGGAGCAGTACTTC. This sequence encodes CASSAISGGSKEQYF.

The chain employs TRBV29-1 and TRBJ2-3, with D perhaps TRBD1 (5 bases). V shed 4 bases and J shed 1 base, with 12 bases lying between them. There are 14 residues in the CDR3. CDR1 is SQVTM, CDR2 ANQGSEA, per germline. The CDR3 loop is CSVVRGFRTDTQYF. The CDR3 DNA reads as TGCAGCGTTGTTAGGGGATTTCGCACAGATACGCAGTATTTT.

The CDR3 region has the DNA TGTGCCAGCTCACCAGAGCAAACAGGGTCTCCCGGGGAGCTGTTTTTT. It is translated as CASSPEQTGSPGELFF. V gene TRBV18 combines with J gene TRBJ2-2, with D possibly matching TRBD1 (6 bases). Trimming pared 2 bases from V and 6 bases from J, leaving 16 bases between. Germline values: CDR1 KGHSH, CDR2 LQKENI. This CDR3 spans 16 amino acids.

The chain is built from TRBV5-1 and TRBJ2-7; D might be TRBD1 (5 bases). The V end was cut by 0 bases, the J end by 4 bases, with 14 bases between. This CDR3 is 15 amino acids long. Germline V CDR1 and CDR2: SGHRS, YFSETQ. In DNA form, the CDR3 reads TGCGCCAGCAGCTTGGGACTTCAGGGTTCGTACGAGCAGTACTTC. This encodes CASSLGLQGSYEQYF.

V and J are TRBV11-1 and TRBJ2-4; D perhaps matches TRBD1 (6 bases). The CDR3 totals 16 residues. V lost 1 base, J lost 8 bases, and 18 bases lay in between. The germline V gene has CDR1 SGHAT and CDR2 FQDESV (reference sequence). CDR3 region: CASSLGTTGDVDIQYF. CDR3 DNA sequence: TGTGCCAGCAGCTTAGGAACGACAGGAGATGTGGACATTCAGTACTTC.

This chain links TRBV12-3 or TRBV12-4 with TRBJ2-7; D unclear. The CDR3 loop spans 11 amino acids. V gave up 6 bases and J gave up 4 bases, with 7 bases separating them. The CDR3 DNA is TGTGCCAGCAGCTCAAAGTACGAGCAGTACTTC. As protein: CASSSKYEQYF.

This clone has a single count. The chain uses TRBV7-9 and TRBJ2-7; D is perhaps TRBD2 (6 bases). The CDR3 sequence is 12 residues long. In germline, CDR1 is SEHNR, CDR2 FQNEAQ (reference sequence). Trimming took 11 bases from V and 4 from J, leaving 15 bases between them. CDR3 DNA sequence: TGTGCCCACGAAGATGGGGGGTACGAGCAGTACTTC. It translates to CAHEDGGYEQYF. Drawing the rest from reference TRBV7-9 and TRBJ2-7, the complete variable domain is DTGVSQNPRHKITKRGQNVTFRCDPISEHNRLYWYRQTLGQGPEFLTYFQNEAQLEKSRLLSDRFSAERPKGSFSTLEIQRTEQGDSAMYLCAHEDGGYEQYFGPGTRLTVT.

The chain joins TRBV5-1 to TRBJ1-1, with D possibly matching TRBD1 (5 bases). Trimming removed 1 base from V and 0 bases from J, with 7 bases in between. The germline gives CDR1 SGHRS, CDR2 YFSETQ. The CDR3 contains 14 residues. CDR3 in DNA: TGCGCCAGCAGCTTGCAGGGCATGAACACTGAAGCTTTCTTT. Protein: CASSLQGMNTEAFF.

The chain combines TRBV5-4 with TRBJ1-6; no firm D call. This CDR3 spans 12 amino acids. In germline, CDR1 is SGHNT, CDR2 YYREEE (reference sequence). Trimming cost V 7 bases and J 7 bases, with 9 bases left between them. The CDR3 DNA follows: TGTGCCAGCCGGGTGTCAAATTCACCCCTCCACTTT. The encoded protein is CASRVSNSPLHF.

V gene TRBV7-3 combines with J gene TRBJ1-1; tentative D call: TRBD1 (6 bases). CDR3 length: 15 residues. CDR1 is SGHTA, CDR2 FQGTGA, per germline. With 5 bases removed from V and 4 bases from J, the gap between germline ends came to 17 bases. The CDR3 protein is CASSPLGGGGTEAFF. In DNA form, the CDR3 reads TGTGCCAGCAGCCCTCTAGGCGGAGGGGGCACTGAAGCTTTCTTT.